These 2 T cell receptor beta chains share one sample of origin, sequenced in a study of lymphopenia after photon versus proton radiotherapy. The assay was immunoSEQ multiplex PCR, and TCRdb's table has in-frame clones only and misses some. The sample records some 30,000 clones, around 90% being singletons. The sample in question was peripheral blood, obtained from a patient treated with photon-based radiotherapy. The receptor set was obtained from a woman aged 45-65 years with pancreatic cancer.

The rearrangement uses TRBV4-3 and TRBJ1-5; D not certain. Germline loops: CDR1 LGHNA, CDR2 YSLEER. The CDR3 has 15 residues. V was trimmed by 0 bases and J by 7 bases, leaving 13 bases between them. The CDR3 sequence is CASSQEAGSGQPQHF. DNA for the CDR3: TGCGCCAGCAGCCAAGAAGCGGGAAGTGGCCAGCCCCAGCATTTT.

The chain recombines TRBV7-2 with TRBJ1-5; 11 bases are shared with TRBD1. J was trimmed by 5 bases and V by 5 bases; bases with no gene match: 8. This CDR3 spans 16 amino acids. Germline V gene sequence: CDR1 SGHTA, CDR2 FQGNSA. CDR3 region: CASSPRDRGADQPQHF. The CDR3 bases are TGTGCCAGCAGCCCAAGGGACAGGGGGGCAGATCAGCCCCAGCATTTT.